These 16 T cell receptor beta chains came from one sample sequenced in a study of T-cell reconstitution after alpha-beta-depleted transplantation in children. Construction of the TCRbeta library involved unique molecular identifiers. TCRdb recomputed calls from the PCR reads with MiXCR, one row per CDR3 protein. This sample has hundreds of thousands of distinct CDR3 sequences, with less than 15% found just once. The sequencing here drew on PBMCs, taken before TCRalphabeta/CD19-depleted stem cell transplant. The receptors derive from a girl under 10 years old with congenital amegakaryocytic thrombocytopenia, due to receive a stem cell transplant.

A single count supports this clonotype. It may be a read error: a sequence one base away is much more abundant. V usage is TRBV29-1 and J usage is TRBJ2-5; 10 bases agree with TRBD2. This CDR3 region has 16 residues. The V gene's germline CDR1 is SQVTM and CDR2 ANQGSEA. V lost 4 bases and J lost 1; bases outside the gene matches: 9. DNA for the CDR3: TGCAGCGTTGTATTACTAGCGGGATCTCCCCAAGAGACCCAGTACTTC. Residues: CSVVLLAGSPQETQYF.

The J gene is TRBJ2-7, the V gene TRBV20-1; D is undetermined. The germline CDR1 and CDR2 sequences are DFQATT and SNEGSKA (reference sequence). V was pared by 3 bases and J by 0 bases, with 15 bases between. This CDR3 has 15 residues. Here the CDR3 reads CSASSDGPHSYEQYF. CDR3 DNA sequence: TGCAGTGCTAGTAGTGACGGGCCTCACTCCTACGAGCAGTACTTC.

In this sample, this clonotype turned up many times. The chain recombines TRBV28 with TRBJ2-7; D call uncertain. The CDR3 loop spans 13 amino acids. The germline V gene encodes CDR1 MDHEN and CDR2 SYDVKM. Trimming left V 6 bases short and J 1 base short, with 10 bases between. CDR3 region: CASRGLRSYEQYF. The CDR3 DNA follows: TGTGCCAGCAGAGGCCTTAGGTCCTACGAGCAGTACTTC. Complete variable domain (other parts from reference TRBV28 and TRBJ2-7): DVKVTQSSRYLVKRTGEKVFLECVQDMDHENMFWYRQDPGLGLRLIYFSYDVKMKEKGDIPEGYSVSREKKERFSLILESASTNQTSMYLCASRGLRSYEQYFGPGTRLTVT.

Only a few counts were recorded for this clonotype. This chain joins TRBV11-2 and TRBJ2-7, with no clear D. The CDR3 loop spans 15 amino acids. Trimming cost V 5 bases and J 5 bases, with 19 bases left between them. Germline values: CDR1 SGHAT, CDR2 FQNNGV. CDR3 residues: CASSPTLPFSDEQYF. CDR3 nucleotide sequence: TGTGCCAGCAGCCCGACGCTTCCCTTCAGCGACGAGCAGTACTTC.

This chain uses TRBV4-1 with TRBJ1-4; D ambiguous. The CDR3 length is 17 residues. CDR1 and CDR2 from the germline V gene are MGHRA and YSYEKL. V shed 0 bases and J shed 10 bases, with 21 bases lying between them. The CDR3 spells CASSQDFDTFLIGKLFF. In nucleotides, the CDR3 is TGCGCCAGCAGCCAAGACTTTGACACTTTCCTTATCGGAAAACTGTTTTTT.

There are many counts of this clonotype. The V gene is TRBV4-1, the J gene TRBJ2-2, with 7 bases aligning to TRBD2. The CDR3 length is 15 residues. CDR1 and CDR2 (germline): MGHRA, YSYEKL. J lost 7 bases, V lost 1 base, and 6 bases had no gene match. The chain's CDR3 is CASSQGNGEGGELFF. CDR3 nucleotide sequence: TGCGCCAGCAGCCAAGGGAATGGGGAGGGCGGGGAGCTGTTTTTT.

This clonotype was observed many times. The CDR3 here is CSAREGRGGDTQYF. For the CDR3, the DNA is TGCAGTGCTAGGGAGGGCAGGGGAGGTGATACGCAGTATTTT. The chain is built from TRBV20-1 and TRBJ2-3; D tentatively reads TRBD1 or TRBD2 (6 bases each). The CDR3 has 14 amino acids. Trimming took 3 bases from V and 6 from J, leaving 16 bases between them. Germline values: CDR1 DFQATT, CDR2 SNEGSKA (reference sequence).

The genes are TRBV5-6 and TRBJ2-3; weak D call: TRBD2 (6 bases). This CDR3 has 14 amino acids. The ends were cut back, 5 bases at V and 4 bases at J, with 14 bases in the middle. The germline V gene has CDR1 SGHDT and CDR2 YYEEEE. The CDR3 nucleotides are TGTGCCAGCAGTTTCGCTAGCGTTCCAGATACGCAGTATTTT. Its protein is CASSFASVPDTQYF.

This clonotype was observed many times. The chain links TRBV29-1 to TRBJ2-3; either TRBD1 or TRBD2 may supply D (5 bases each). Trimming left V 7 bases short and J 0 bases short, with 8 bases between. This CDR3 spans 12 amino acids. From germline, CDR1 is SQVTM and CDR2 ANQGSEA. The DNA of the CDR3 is TGCAGCGGTCGGGACAGCACAGATACGCAGTATTTT. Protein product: CSGRDSTDTQYF.

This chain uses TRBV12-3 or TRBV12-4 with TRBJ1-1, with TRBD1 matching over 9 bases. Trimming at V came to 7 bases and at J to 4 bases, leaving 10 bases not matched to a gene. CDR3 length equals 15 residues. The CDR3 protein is CASNPTGGRRTEAFF. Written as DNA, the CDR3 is TGTGCCAGCAACCCGACAGGGGGAAGGCGCACTGAAGCTTTCTTT.

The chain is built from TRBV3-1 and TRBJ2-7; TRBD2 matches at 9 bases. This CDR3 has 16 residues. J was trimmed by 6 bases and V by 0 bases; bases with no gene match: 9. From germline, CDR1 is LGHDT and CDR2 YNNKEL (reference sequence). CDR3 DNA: TGTGCCAGCAGCCAAGATGATATAGCGGGAGTTGCCGAGCAGTACTTC. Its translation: CASSQDDIAGVAEQYF.

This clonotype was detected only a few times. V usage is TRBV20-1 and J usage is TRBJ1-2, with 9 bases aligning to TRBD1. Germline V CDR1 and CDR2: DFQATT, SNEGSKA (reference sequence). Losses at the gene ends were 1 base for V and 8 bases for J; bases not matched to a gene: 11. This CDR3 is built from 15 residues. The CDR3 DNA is TGCAGTGCTAGAGCCGCCGGGACAGGGAGGAGCGGCTACACCTTC. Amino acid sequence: CSARAAGTGRSGYTF.

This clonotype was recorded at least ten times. CDR3 amino acids: CASSSQGATNEKLFF. The CDR3 DNA is TGTGCCAGCAGCTCACAGGGTGCAACTAATGAAAAACTGTTTTTT. V and J are TRBV7-2 and TRBJ1-4; D might be TRBD1 (6 bases). Germline V gene data show CDR1 as SGHTA and CDR2 as FQGNSA. V lost 4 bases and J 0 bases, leaving 9 bases between the germline ends. CDR3 length: 15 amino acids.

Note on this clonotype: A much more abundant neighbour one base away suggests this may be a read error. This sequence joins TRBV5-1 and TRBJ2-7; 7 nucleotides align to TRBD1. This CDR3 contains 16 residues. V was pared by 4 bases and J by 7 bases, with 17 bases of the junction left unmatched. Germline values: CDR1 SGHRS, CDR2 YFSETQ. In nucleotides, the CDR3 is TGCGCCAGCAGCGCCTACTACAGGGGCATTCAACGGGAGCAGTACTTC. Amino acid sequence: CASSAYYRGIQREQYF.

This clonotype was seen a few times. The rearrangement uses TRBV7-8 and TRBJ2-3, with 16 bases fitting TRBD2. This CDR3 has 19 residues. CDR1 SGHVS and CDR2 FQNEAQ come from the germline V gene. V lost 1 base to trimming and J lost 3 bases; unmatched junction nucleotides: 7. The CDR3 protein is CASSLGLGLAGGTTDTQYF. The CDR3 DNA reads TGTGCCAGCAGCTTAGGGTTGGGACTAGCGGGAGGGACTACAGATACGCAGTATTTT.

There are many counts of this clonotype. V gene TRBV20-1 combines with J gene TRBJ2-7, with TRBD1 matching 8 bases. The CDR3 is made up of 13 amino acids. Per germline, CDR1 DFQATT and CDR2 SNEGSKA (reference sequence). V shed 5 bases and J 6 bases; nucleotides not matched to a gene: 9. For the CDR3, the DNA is TGCAGTGCTGTCCGGGACAGGAGTTCCGAGCAGTACTTC. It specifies CSAVRDRSSEQYF.